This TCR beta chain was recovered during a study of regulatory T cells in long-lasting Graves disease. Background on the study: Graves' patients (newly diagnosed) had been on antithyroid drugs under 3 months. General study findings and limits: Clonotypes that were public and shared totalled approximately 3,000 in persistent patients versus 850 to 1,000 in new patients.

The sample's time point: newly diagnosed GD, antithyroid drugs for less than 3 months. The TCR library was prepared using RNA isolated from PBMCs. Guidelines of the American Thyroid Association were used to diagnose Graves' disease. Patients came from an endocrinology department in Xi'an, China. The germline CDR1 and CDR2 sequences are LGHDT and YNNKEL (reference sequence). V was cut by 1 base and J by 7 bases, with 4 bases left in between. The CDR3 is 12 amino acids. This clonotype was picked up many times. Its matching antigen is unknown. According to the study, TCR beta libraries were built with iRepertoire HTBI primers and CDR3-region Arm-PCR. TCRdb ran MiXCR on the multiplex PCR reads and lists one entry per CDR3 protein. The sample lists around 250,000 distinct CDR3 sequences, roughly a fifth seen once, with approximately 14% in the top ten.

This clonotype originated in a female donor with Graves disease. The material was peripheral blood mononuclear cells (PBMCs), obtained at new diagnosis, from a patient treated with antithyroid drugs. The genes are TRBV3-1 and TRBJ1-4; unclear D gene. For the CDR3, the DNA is TGTGCCAGCAGCCAAGTTTTTGAAAAACTGTTTTTT. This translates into CASSQVFEKLFF.